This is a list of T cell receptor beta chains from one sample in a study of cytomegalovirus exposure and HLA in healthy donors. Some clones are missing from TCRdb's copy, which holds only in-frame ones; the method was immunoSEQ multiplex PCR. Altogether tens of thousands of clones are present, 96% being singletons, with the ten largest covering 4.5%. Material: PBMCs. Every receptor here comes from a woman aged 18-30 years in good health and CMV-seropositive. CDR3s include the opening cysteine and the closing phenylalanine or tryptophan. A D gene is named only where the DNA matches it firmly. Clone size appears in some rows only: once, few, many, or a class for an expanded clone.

CDR3: CASQTSGRADTQYF
DNA: TGTGCCAGCCAGACTAGCGGGAGGGCAGATACGCAGTATTTT
V: TRBV5-4
J: TRBJ2-3
D: TRBD2
size: NA

CDR3: CSVERDSSYNEQFF
DNA: TGCAGCGTTGAGCGGGACAGCTCCTACAATGAGCAGTTCTTC
V: TRBV29-1
J: TRBJ2-1
D: NA
size: NA

CDR3: CASSRVNEKLFF
DNA: TGTGCCAGCAGCCGCGTAAATGAAAAACTGTTTTTT
V: TRBV7-9
J: TRBJ1-4
D: NA
size: NA

CDR3: CASSVFSGPSTDTQYF
DNA: TGTGCCAGCAGCGTATTCAGCGGACCTAGCACAGATACGCAGTATTTT
V: TRBV9
J: TRBJ2-3
D: NA
size: once

CDR3: CASSLRTGGPSGNTIYF
DNA: TGTGCCAGCAGTTTGAGGACAGGGGGTCCCTCTGGAAACACCATATATTTT
V: TRBV28
J: TRBJ1-3
D: TRBD1
size: NA

CDR3: CASSPTDGQPQHF
DNA: TGTGCCAGCTCACCAACAGATGGTCAGCCCCAGCATTTT
V: TRBV18
J: TRBJ1-5
D: NA
size: NA

CDR3: CAITGTSGKHTEQFF
DNA: TGTGCCATCACCGGGACTAGCGGGAAGCATACTGAGCAGTTCTTC
V: TRBV10-3
J: TRBJ2-1
D: TRBD2
size: NA

CDR3: CASTQRSGAGTDTQYF
DNA: TGTGCCAGTACCCAACGGAGTGGAGCGGGCACAGATACGCAGTATTTT
V: TRBV19
J: TRBJ2-3
D: NA
size: once

CDR3: CAISALADANEQFF
DNA: TGTGCCATCAGTGCGCTAGCGGACGCCAATGAGCAGTTCTTC
V: TRBV10-3
J: TRBJ2-1
D: TRBD2
size: NA

CDR3: CASSLGGSGRRYF
DNA: TGTGCCAGCAGCTTGGGGGGGAGCGGGAGACGGTATTTT
V: TRBV5-6
J: TRBJ2-3
D: TRBD2
size: NA

CDR3: CASSPTEDTQYF
DNA: TGTGCCAGCTCCCCCACAGAGGATACGCAGTATTTT
V: TRBV18
J: TRBJ2-3
D: NA
size: NA

CDR3: CASSPRTGLNTGELFF
DNA: TGTGCCAGCAGCCCCAGGACAGGGCTAAACACCGGGGAGCTGTTTTTT
V: TRBV7-8
J: TRBJ2-2
D: TRBD1
size: NA

CDR3: CASSLLGVNEQFF
DNA: TGTGCCAGCAGCCTGCTGGGAGTCAATGAGCAGTTCTTC
V: TRBV5-5
J: TRBJ2-1
D: NA
size: NA

CDR3: CASSSGGVGKETQYF
DNA: TGCGCCAGCAGTAGCGGGGGTGTCGGGAAAGAGACCCAGTACTTC
V: TRBV5-1
J: TRBJ2-5
D: TRBD2
size: NA

CDR3: CASSHRDEKLFF
DNA: TGTGCCAGCAGCCACAGGGATGAAAAACTGTTTTTT
V: TRBV7-9
J: TRBJ1-4
D: NA
size: NA

CDR3: CASSPGTSSYEQYF
DNA: TGTGCCAGCAGCCCCGGGACATCCTCCTACGAGCAGTACTTC
V: TRBV5-4
J: TRBJ2-7
D: NA
size: NA

CDR3: CASSDRGRSYEQYF
DNA: TGTGCCAGCAGTGACCGCGGCAGATCCTACGAGCAGTACTTC
V: TRBV2
J: TRBJ2-7
D: NA
size: NA

CDR3: CSVEGEYNEQFF
DNA: TGCAGCGTTGAAGGAGAGTACAATGAGCAGTTCTTC
V: TRBV29-1
J: TRBJ2-1
D: NA
size: NA

CDR3: CAWRETGTPPYEQYF
DNA: TGTGCCTGGAGAGAAACCGGGACACCCCCCTACGAGCAGTACTTC
V: TRBV30
J: TRBJ2-7
D: NA
size: NA

CDR3: CSIRLSGRGETQYF
DNA: TGCAGCATACGACTGAGCGGGCGAGGGGAGACCCAGTACTTC
V: TRBV29-1
J: TRBJ2-5
D: NA
size: NA

CDR3: CASSLEGLAFTGELFF
DNA: TGTGCCAGCAGCTTAGAAGGACTAGCGTTCACCGGGGAGCTGTTTTTT
V: TRBV7-2
J: TRBJ2-2
D: TRBD2
size: NA

CDR3: CASSLMAAGVSTGTDTQYF
DNA: TGCGCCAGCAGCTTGATGGCAGCGGGAGTCAGTACCGGCACAGATACGCAGTATTTT
V: TRBV5-1
J: TRBJ2-3
D: TRBD2
size: NA

CDR3: CASSPPGGSSYEQYF
DNA: TGTGCCAGCTCACCACCGGGGGGTAGCTCCTACGAGCAGTACTTC
V: TRBV18
J: TRBJ2-7
D: NA
size: NA